The clone carrying this TCR beta chain was picked up one time. Antigen: not known. This sample stems from a study of shared clonotypes between healthy human individuals. Study details: CD4 naive cells filled three plates per donor, CD4 memory three, CD8 naive two and CD8 memory one. Study-level results: The generation probabilities recorded for non-shared clonotypes fell below those of clonotypes shared by all four donors. As a rule, naive subsets had a larger estimated richness than memory subsets.

Repertoires were generated with immunoSEQ multiplex PCR, while TCRdb's copy carries only in-frame clones and drops some. The profile shows about 1 million clones, about three quarters of them singletons. Germline V gene lookup returns CDR1 SGHNT and CDR2 YYREEE (reference sequence). The CDR3 consists of 14 residues. J lost 2 bases, V lost 4 bases, and 5 bases had no gene match. This clonotype was obtained from a man younger than 30 in good health. V is TRBV5-4 and J is TRBJ2-7; 8 positions agree with TRBD1. The material sequenced was memory CD4+ T cells sorted from blood. Described subset: CD45RA-negative fraction. The CDR3 region has the DNA TGTGCCAGCAGCCGGGACAGGTCAGCCTACGAGCAGTACTTC. Translation: CASSRDRSAYEQYF.